This T cell receptor (beta chain) is drawn from a study of blood T cell repertoires in COVID-19. V lost 4 bases, J lost 1 base, and 10 bases lay in between. The V gene's germline CDR1 is SNHLY and CDR2 FYNNEI. The CDR3 has 14 amino acids. Data came from immunoSEQ multiplex PCR; TCRdb stores just in-frame clones and leaves some out. This table holds more than 200,000 clones, 85% to 90% found once. Cohorts were based on clinical histories the participants reported. The clonotype comes from a woman in her 30s who had recovered from COVID-19. Sequencing input: PBMCs or T cells enriched from blood (not recorded which). The gene calls are TRBV2 and TRBJ1-1; D gene unclear. The chain's CDR3 is CASSVREGNTEAFF. CDR3 in DNA: TGTGCCAGCAGTGTAAGGGAGGGGAACACTGAAGCTTTCTTT.